These 8 T cell receptor beta chains were all obtained from the same sample, sequenced in a study of a mutant IDH1 vaccine in newly diagnosed glioma. No antigens are known for them. The assay was immunoSEQ multiplex PCR, and TCRdb's table has in-frame clones only and misses some. Of about 30,000 clones in the sample, 81% are singletons; the top ten hold approximately 15%. Indicated time point: week 35, safety follow-up. Mutant IDH1 20-mer peptide, at 300 ug, made up each vaccine dose, with topical imiquimod. Source: PBMCs, taken from a glioma patient whose treatment included an IDH1 peptide vaccine. The receptors derive from a man aged 30 to 45 with glioma.

The J gene is TRBJ2-7, the V gene TRBV4-2; 8 bases fit TRBD2. Germline loops: CDR1 LGHNA, CDR2 YNFKEQ. Germline trimming cut 2 bases from V and 1 base from J; bases unmatched to any gene: 10. The CDR3 is 17 residues long. The DNA of the CDR3 is TGTGCCAGCAGCCAACTATCCTCAGCGGGAGTGTCCTACGAGCAGTACTTC. As protein: CASSQLSSAGVSYEQYF.

This clone was counted only a few times. This chain connects TRBV18 to TRBJ1-1, with D maybe TRBD1 (5 bases). The germline V gene has CDR1 KGHSH and CDR2 LQKENI. Trimming pared 6 bases from V and 4 bases from J, leaving 12 bases between. This CDR3 is 13 amino acids long. CDR3 sequence: CASSLSGTTEAFF. In nucleotides, the CDR3 is TGTGCCAGCTCTCTCAGCGGGACCACTGAAGCTTTCTTT.

This clone was recorded once. The rearrangement joins TRBV7-2 to TRBJ1-3; D is possibly TRBD1 (5 bases). The germline V gene has CDR1 SGHTA and CDR2 FQGNSA. The CDR3 runs to 17 residues. The V and J ends lost 0 bases and 2 bases respectively, with 14 bases between them. The CDR3 loop reads CASSLAFGGPPGNTIYF. In nucleotides, the CDR3 is TGTGCCAGCAGCTTAGCGTTCGGGGGACCCCCTGGAAACACCATATATTTT.

The chain carries TRBV11-2 and TRBJ1-4; 12 bases align to TRBD1. The V segment lost 2 bases and the J segment 7 bases; nucleotides outside the gene matches: 8. The CDR3 spans 17 residues. Germline CDR1 is SGHAT and CDR2 is FQNNGV. The CDR3, as DNA: TGTGCCAGCAGCTTAAAGGGACAGGGGGCGCTCGGTGAAAAACTGTTTTTT. Its translation is CASSLKGQGALGEKLFF.

This clone was counted once. The chain recombines TRBV6-6 with TRBJ2-1; 9 bases fit TRBD2. Germline CDR1 and CDR2: MNHNY and SVGAGI (reference sequence). Trimming cost V 6 bases and J 1 base; bases outside gene matches: 4. The CDR3 runs to 15 residues. This chain's CDR3 is CASSESGRSYNEQFF. The CDR3 DNA reads as TGTGCCAGCAGCGAAAGCGGGAGGTCCTACAATGAGCAGTTCTTC.

This rearrangement joins TRBV5-4 to TRBJ1-3; no reliable D call. This CDR3 is built from 15 residues. Germline V gene lookup returns CDR1 SGHNT and CDR2 YYREEE (reference sequence). Trimming took off 1 base at V and 0 bases at J, with 8 bases between the two ends. CDR3 in DNA: TGTGCCAGCAGCTTGCAGGTCAACTCTGGAAACACCATATATTTT. This codes for CASSLQVNSGNTIYF. Using reference TRBV5-4 and TRBJ1-3 for the parts outside the CDR3, the full variable domain is ETGVTQSPTHLIKTRGQQVTLRCSSQSGHNTVSWYQQALGQGPQFIFQYYREEENGRGNFPPRFSGLQFPNYSSELNVNALELDDSALYLCASSLQVNSGNTIYFGEGSWLTVV.

V and J are TRBV10-2 and TRBJ2-7; TRBD1 is a possible D gene (6 bases). CDR3 length equals 12 residues. Germline-derived CDR1 and CDR2 are WSHSY and SAAADI. Trimming stripped 5 bases from V and 3 bases from J, with 8 bases between. For the CDR3, the DNA is TGCGCCAGCAGTTTCAGGGGCTACGAGCAGTACTTC. This gives the protein CASSFRGYEQYF.

The rearrangement joins TRBV19 to TRBJ2-3; the match to TRBD2 covers 8 bases. CDR3 length equals 18 residues. The ends lost 2 bases at V and 4 bases at J; junction bases unmatched: 14. The V gene's germline CDR1 is LNHDA and CDR2 SQIVND (reference sequence). As DNA, the CDR3 is TGTGCCAGTAGTATACCACGCTTTAAGGGACTAGGAGCAGATACGCAGTATTTT. It yields the protein CASSIPRFKGLGADTQYF.